The 2 T cell receptor beta chains below were found in one sample sequenced in a study of lymphopenia after photon versus proton radiotherapy. Assay used: immunoSEQ multiplex PCR; TCRdb lists only in-frame clones, some missing. The sample lists about 53,000 clones, around 83% occurring once. The sample here was peripheral blood, taken from a patient treated with photon-based radiotherapy. Receptors were obtained from a man between 45 and 60 years old with gastric cancer.

The CDR3 coding sequence is TGCGCCAGCAGCCACCGATTAGGAGGTAGCCAACTTTGGAATGAGCAGTTCTTC. This gives the protein CASSHRLGGSQLWNEQFF. The chain employs TRBV4-3 and TRBJ2-1; D may be TRBD2 (5 bases). CDR1 is LGHNA and CDR2 is YSLEER in the germline V gene. Trimming cost V 3 bases and J 7 bases, with 25 bases left between them. CDR3 length: 18 residues.

Written as DNA, the CDR3 is TGTGCCAGCAGCCAAGCTAGCGGGAGCGTCGAGGATACGCAGTATTTT. The encoded protein is CASSQASGSVEDTQYF. V usage is TRBV4-2 and J usage is TRBJ2-3; 10 nucleotides align to TRBD2. The CDR3 has 16 residues. V lost 1 base to trimming and J lost 6 bases; unmatched junction nucleotides: 7. In germline, CDR1 is LGHNA, CDR2 YNFKEQ.